The sequence of this T cell receptor beta chain was determined in a study of beta chain features in type 1 diabetes. Remarks on this clone: Antigen: not known.

The authors reverse transcribed all of the isolated RNA, so sequencing captured expressed TCRB transcripts. Data came from immunoSEQ multiplex PCR; TCRdb stores just in-frame clones and leaves some out. This table holds 240,000 or so clones, over 20% found once. CD45RO/CCR7/CD25/CD127/CD95/CD27 separated CD4+ naive, central memory, regulatory and stem cell-like memory cells by sorting. Points from the study as a whole: All four CD4+ subsets of Type 1 diabetes patients contained TCRB CDR3s that were moderately but significantly shorter. Patients and controls would share equally any PCR tilt toward shorter templates.

Between the trimmed V and J ends, which lost 6 bases and 4 bases, there was a span of 8 bases. The CDR3 runs 12 residues. Germline CDR1 is MNHEY and CDR2 is SMNVEV (reference sequence). This chain links TRBV27 with TRBJ2-3, with D unclear. The clonotype was recovered from a woman in her 40s with type 1 diabetes. Sequences were obtained from naive CD4+ T cells from blood. In DNA form, the CDR3 reads TGTGCCAGCAGCTCCGTATCAGATACGCAGTATTTT. Its translation is CASSSVSDTQYF.